The rows below give T cell receptor beta chains drawn from one sample of a study of blood T cells in healthy people across ages. TCRdb re-called the 5' RACE reads through MiXCR, storing one row per CDR3 protein. The sample records approximately 800,000 distinct CDR3 sequences, about a quarter being singletons. These data also formed part of another study, on T cells of mothers and their children.

Material: blood. All receptors come from a boy aged 5-17 years in good health. The CDR3 runs from the conserved cysteine through the conserved F or W. A D gene is named only where the DNA matches it firmly. Clone size, where shown, is once, few, many, or a class for clones that have expanded.

j_call | v_call | d_call | clone_size | cdr3_aa | cdr3_nt
TRBJ2-3 | TRBV6-5 | TRBD2 | few | CATFGTSGTHTQYF | TGTGCCACCTTCGGGACTAGCGGGACCCATACGCAGTATTTT
TRBJ2-6 | TRBV7-9 | NA | NA | CASSSGEPGANVLTF | TGTGCCAGCAGCTCCGGTGAACCTGGGGCCAACGTCCTGACTTTC
TRBJ2-5 | TRBV7-8 | NA | few | CASSLVRPDQETQYF | TGTGCCAGCAGCTTGGTGCGTCCGGATCAAGAGACCCAGTACTTC
TRBJ2-1 | TRBV2 | NA | few | CASSKNGYNEQFF | TGTGCCAGCAGTAAGAACGGATACAATGAGCAGTTCTTC
TRBJ2-5 | TRBV27 | NA | NA | CASSSISGRETQYF | TGTGCCAGCAGTTCCATCTCGGGGAGAGAGACCCAGTACTTC
TRBJ1-2 | TRBV28 | TRBD1 | few | CASSLAGGPYGYTF | TGTGCCAGCAGTTTGGCAGGGGGCCCTTATGGCTACACCTTC
TRBJ2-7 | TRBV29-1 | TRBD2 | few | CSVEVKRGAPYEQYF | TGCAGCGTTGAAGTTAAGCGGGGGGCCCCCTACGAGCAGTACTTC
TRBJ2-7 | TRBV9 | NA | NA | CASSVGYQTAYEQYF | TGTGCCAGCAGCGTAGGTTATCAAACCGCCTACGAGCAGTACTTC
TRBJ1-1 | TRBV18 | TRBD1 | NA | CASSPGQETEAFF | TGTGCCAGCTCACCCGGACAGGAAACTGAAGCTTTCTTT
TRBJ1-1 | TRBV7-2 | NA | NA | CASSKTDPGGAEAFF | TGTGCCAGCAGCAAAACCGATCCGGGAGGGGCTGAAGCTTTCTTT
TRBJ2-7 | TRBV29-1 | TRBD1 | NA | CSVSTGVEQYF | TGCAGCGTTTCAACAGGGGTCGAGCAGTACTTC
TRBJ1-1 | TRBV5-1 | NA | NA | CASSPEALNTEAFF | TGCGCCAGCAGCCCAGAAGCCCTGAACACTGAAGCCTTCTTT